These 25 T cell receptor beta chains share one sample of origin, sequenced in a study of CD8 T cells in Susac syndrome. A quantity of about 0.5 to 1 ug RNA underwent reverse transcription using random hexamers. TCRdb used MiXCR to reprocess the immunoSEQ multiplex PCR reads, holding one entry per CDR3 protein. The sample lists 150,000 to 200,000 distinct CDR3 sequences, approximately 94% occurring once. The sample taken for sequencing was CD4+ T cells from PBMCs. These receptors were taken from a human donor with multiple sclerosis.

The chain links TRBV5-1 to TRBJ2-7, with TRBD2 matching 8 bases. Germline V gene sequence: CDR1 SGHRS, CDR2 YFSETQ. CDR3 length: 14 residues. Trimming removed 4 bases from V and 4 bases from J; junction bases left unmatched: 7. CDR3 residues: CASSRTGLDYEQYF. In nucleotides, the CDR3 is TGCGCCAGCAGCCGAACGGGACTAGATTACGAGCAGTACTTC.

The chain recombines TRBV12-3 or TRBV12-4 with TRBJ2-2; D is perhaps TRBD1 or TRBD2 (7 bases each). The ends were cut back, 7 bases at V and 5 bases at J, with 17 bases in the middle. The CDR3 runs to 15 residues. The CDR3 spells CASTLGQGGTGELFF. CDR3 in DNA: TGTGCCAGCACCTTAGGGCAGGGGGGGACCGGGGAGCTGTTTTTT.

The J gene is TRBJ1-5, the V gene TRBV3-1, with a weak D call TRBD1 (5 bases). Deletions cut 3 bases from V and 4 bases from J, with 13 bases between. The CDR3 totals 15 residues. The germline CDR1 and CDR2 sequences are LGHDT and YNNKEL (reference sequence). CDR3 loop: CASSQGGTANQPQHF. The CDR3 DNA reads TGTGCCAGCAGCCAGGGGGGGACCGCTAATCAGCCCCAGCATTTT.

The rearrangement uses TRBV28 and TRBJ2-2, with a possible D match to TRBD2 (7 bases). Germline CDR1 and CDR2: MDHEN and SYDVKM. V was cut by 7 bases and J by 3 bases, with 18 bases left in between. CDR3 length: 16 residues. The chain's CDR3 is CASKYGGGRDTGELFF. CDR3 bases: TGTGCCAGCAAATATGGGGGCGGGAGAGACACCGGGGAGCTGTTTTTT.

V usage is TRBV2 and J usage is TRBJ2-7, with no clear D. Germline V gene data show CDR1 as SNHLY and CDR2 as FYNNEI. The V gene lost 11 bases and the J gene lost 2 bases, with 16 bases spanning the gap. The CDR3 has 13 residues. The CDR3 reads CAGSGQLTYEQYF. In DNA form, the CDR3 reads TGTGCCGGGTCTGGGCAGCTTACCTACGAGCAGTACTTC. The full variable domain, in which reference TRBV2 and TRBJ2-7 provide the parts outside the CDR3, is EPEVTQTPSHQVTQMGQEVILRCVPISNHLYFYWYRQILGQKVEFLVSFYNNEISEKSEIFDDQFSVERPDGSNFTLKIRSTKLEDSAMYFCAGSGQLTYEQYFGPGTRLTVT.

The genes are TRBV6-6 and TRBJ1-1; possibly TRBD1 for D (6 bases). The CDR3 contains 13 residues. Germline V gives CDR1 MNHNY, CDR2 SVGAGI (reference sequence). V lost 8 bases, J lost 1 base, and 11 bases lay in between. Written as DNA, the CDR3 is TGTGCCAGCCGGCCAGGGGAGAACACTGAAGCTTTCTTT. It is translated as CASRPGENTEAFF.

This sequence joins TRBV12-3 or TRBV12-4 and TRBJ1-2, with D unclear. Deletions cut 3 bases from V and 6 bases from J, with 11 bases between. The CDR3 runs to 13 residues. The CDR3 sequence: CASSFSRVDGYTF. CDR3 sequence (DNA): TGTGCCAGCAGTTTTTCCCGGGTTGATGGCTACACCTTC.

The chain links TRBV30 to TRBJ1-2, with 7 bases matching TRBD1. CDR3 length equals 14 residues. The V and J ends lost 2 bases and 3 bases, in that order; junction bases with no gene match: 6. From germline, CDR1 is GTSNPN and CDR2 SVGIG (reference sequence). The CDR3 bases are TGTGCCTGGAGTCGACAGGGTTTGGACTATGGCTACACCTTC. Protein sequence: CAWSRQGLDYGYTF.

The J gene is TRBJ2-1, the V gene TRBV12-3 or TRBV12-4; D gene ambiguous. V shed 3 bases and J shed 10 bases, with 10 bases lying between them. The CDR3 is made up of 12 amino acids. The CDR3 is CASSLRGGEQFF. The DNA for the CDR3 is TGTGCCAGCAGTTTGAGAGGCGGCGAGCAGTTCTTC.

V usage is TRBV27 and J usage is TRBJ1-2; no clear D gene. Germline V gene lookup returns CDR1 MNHEY and CDR2 SMNVEV (reference sequence). The CDR3 spans 13 residues. In DNA form, the CDR3 reads TGTGCAAGTGCCAGGAATTCTAACTATGGCTACACCTTC. Amino acid sequence: CASARNSNYGYTF.

The V call is TRBV6-5, the J call TRBJ1-1; no clear D gene. This CDR3 contains 13 residues. V lost 3 bases, J lost 4 bases, and 9 bases lay in between. In germline, CDR1 is MNHEY, CDR2 SVGAGI. DNA for the CDR3: TGTGCCAGCAGTTATTTGCGGTCCACTGAAGCTTTCTTT. Its translation: CASSYLRSTEAFF.

This clonotype appeared a few times. V and J are TRBV19 and TRBJ2-2; 7 nucleotides match TRBD1. V was pared by 7 bases and J by 4 bases, with 6 bases of the junction left unmatched. CDR1 is LNHDA and CDR2 is SQIVND in the germline V gene (reference sequence). This CDR3 comprises 14 residues. The chain's CDR3 is CASKTGVTTGELFF. CDR3 DNA: TGTGCCAGTAAAACAGGGGTAACCACCGGGGAGCTGTTTTTT.

The chain employs TRBV6-2 or TRBV6-3 and TRBJ1-1; D might be TRBD1 (5 bases). Trimming stripped 1 base from V and 1 base from J, with 10 bases between. This CDR3 spans 15 amino acids. Per germline, CDR1 MNHEY and CDR2 SVGEGT. The CDR3 loop is CASSYFYTGNTEAFF. Written as DNA, the CDR3 is TGTGCCAGCAGTTACTTTTACACAGGGAACACTGAAGCTTTCTTT.

This clonotype was observed once. V usage is TRBV4-1 and J usage is TRBJ1-2, with D possibly matching TRBD1 (5 bases). Trimming stripped 2 bases from V and 5 bases from J, with 12 bases between. CDR3 length: 14 residues. The germline V gene has CDR1 MGHRA and CDR2 YSYEKL. The CDR3 DNA sequence: TGCGCCAGCAGCCAATCTGACAGAGCGTATGGCTACACCTTC. Protein product: CASSQSDRAYGYTF.

The chain links TRBV29-1 to TRBJ2-1; 7 bases are shared with TRBD1. Unmatched junction bases numbered 10, after V lost 8 bases and J lost 9 bases. CDR3 length: 12 amino acids. Per germline, CDR1 SQVTM and CDR2 ANQGSEA. This CDR3 reads CSTDEGATEQFF. For the CDR3, the DNA is TGCAGCACCGACGAGGGGGCAACTGAGCAGTTCTTC.

The chain employs TRBV6-5 and TRBJ1-1, with D possibly matching TRBD1 (6 bases). The CDR3 length is 13 residues. The V end was cut by 5 bases, the J end by 10 bases, with 17 bases between. In germline, CDR1 is MNHEY, CDR2 SVGAGI. The CDR3 loop is CASSQGQPGGAFF. Here the CDR3 DNA reads TGTGCCAGCAGTCAGGGACAACCTGGGGGAGCTTTCTTT.

The rearrangement joins TRBV25-1 to TRBJ1-1, with D possibly being TRBD1 (6 bases). This CDR3 has 15 amino acids. The V end lost 4 bases, the J end lost 8 bases, and 20 bases lay between the germline ends. Germline CDR1 MGHDK, CDR2 SYGVNS. The chain's CDR3 is CASSGPGASAREAFF. The CDR3 DNA sequence: TGTGCCAGCAGTGGTCCGGGGGCATCCGCGAGGGAAGCTTTCTTT. Full variable domain (missing parts from reference TRBV25-1 and TRBJ1-1): EADIYQTPRYLVIGTGKKITLECSQTMGHDKMYWYQQDPGMELHLIHYSYGVNSTEKGDLSSESTVSRIRTEHFPLTLESARPSHTSQYLCASSGPGASAREAFFGQGTRLTVV.

The V gene is TRBV29-1, the J gene TRBJ2-3, with D unresolved. Germline lookup yields CDR1 SQVTM and CDR2 ANQGSEA. V dropped 6 bases and J dropped 4 bases, with 8 bases sitting between them. The length of the CDR3 is 11 residues. The DNA of the CDR3 is TGCAGCGTCCGACTTGCAGATACGCAGTATTTT. As protein: CSVRLADTQYF.

V usage is TRBV11-1 and J usage is TRBJ1-2, with D unresolved. Germline assignment: CDR1 SGHAT and CDR2 FQDESV (reference sequence). This CDR3 has 13 residues. Trimming took 3 bases from V and 6 from J, leaving 11 bases between them. CDR3 coding DNA: TGTGCCAGCAGCTTTCGGGAGACGGATGGCTACACCTTC. This codes for CASSFRETDGYTF.

The CDR3 protein is CASSLVGGVTEAFF. The CDR3 DNA sequence: TGTGCCAGCAGCTTAGTAGGGGGAGTCACTGAAGCTTTCTTT. This sequence joins TRBV7-2 and TRBJ1-1, with a weak D call TRBD1 (6 bases). The CDR3 sequence is 14 residues long. Germline V gives CDR1 SGHTA, CDR2 FQGNSA. V lost 1 base and J lost 4, with 10 bases in between.

This chain joins TRBV6-1 and TRBJ1-2, with 9 bases aligning to TRBD1. CDR3 length: 16 residues. Germline lookup yields CDR1 MNHNS and CDR2 SASEGT. The V segment lost 7 bases and the J segment 1 base; nucleotides outside the gene matches: 10. The CDR3 protein is CASTQATGGFNYGYTF. CDR3 sequence (DNA): TGTGCCAGCACCCAAGCGACAGGGGGATTTAACTATGGCTACACCTTC.

V gene TRBV4-1 combines with J gene TRBJ1-1; D may be TRBD1 (6 bases). Looked up from germline, CDR1 is MGHRA and CDR2 is YSYEKL. V lost 3 bases and J 6 bases, leaving 17 bases between the germline ends. The CDR3 length is 15 residues. The CDR3 is CASSQVTGYSAEAFF. CDR3 bases: TGCGCCAGCAGCCAGGTAACAGGGTATTCAGCTGAAGCTTTCTTT.

Turning to this clonotype: The germline gene is not matched at one end of the junction; a read error may be the cause. The chain combines TRBV4-1 with TRBJ2-1; 7 bases are a match to TRBD2. Germline V gene sequence: CDR1 MGHRA, CDR2 YSYEKL. The CDR3 spans 17 residues. This CDR3 is CASSQGVSSGPNVKRFF. In DNA form, the CDR3 reads TGCGCCAGTAGCCAAGGGGTCTCTAGCGGACCGAATGTAAAGCGGTTCTTC.

The V and J genes are TRBV2 and TRBJ2-1; no clear D gene. Germline CDR1 reads SNHLY; CDR2 reads FYNNEI. The CDR3 runs to 11 residues. Trimming shortened V by 7 bases and J by 8 bases, and 9 bases separated the two germline ends. The CDR3 bases are TGTGCCAGCACCCGAACCCATGAGCAGTTCTTC. Translated: CASTRTHEQFF.

CDR3 sequence reads: CSANPGTLSNQPQHF. The DNA of the CDR3 is TGCAGTGCTAATCCTGGGACACTAAGCAATCAGCCCCAGCATTTT. This rearrangement joins TRBV20-1 to TRBJ1-5, with D possibly TRBD1 on 6 matching bases. The germline V and J ends were trimmed by 4 bases and 1 base, with 14 bases remaining between them. This CDR3 is 15 amino acids long. Germline values: CDR1 DFQATT, CDR2 SNEGSKA (reference sequence).